The 3 T cell receptor beta chains below all came from one sample that was sequenced in a study of follicular helper T cells after annual influenza vaccination. Clones were sequenced by immunoSEQ multiplex PCR, and TCRdb holds only the in-frame ones, with some missing. The sample lists 6,500 to 8,000 clones, more than 70% seen once, with around 0.7% in the top ten. Time point indicated: 2015-2016 season, 7 days after influenza vaccination. This specimen was CXCR5+ CD38- circulating T follicular helper cells from blood, taken 7 days after influenza vaccination. Noted subset: circulating Tfh, non-naive CD4+CXCR5+PD-1+ (ICOS+CD38+ or ICOS-CD38-). Receptors originate from an adult who received the influenza vaccine.

The chain joins TRBV7-9 to TRBJ2-3; 14 nucleotides line up with TRBD2. The V gene's germline CDR1 is SEHNR and CDR2 FQNEAQ (reference sequence). The ends lost 5 bases at V and 3 bases at J; junction bases unmatched: 4. CDR3 size: 16 residues. CDR3 amino acids: CASSPRLAGGTDTQYF. DNA of the CDR3: TGTGCCAGCAGCCCACGACTAGCGGGAGGGACAGATACGCAGTATTTT.

The V call is TRBV2, the J call TRBJ2-1; D is possibly TRBD1 (6 bases). CDR3 length: 18 amino acids. CDR1 and CDR2 (germline): SNHLY, FYNNEI. V was clipped by 2 bases and J by 0 bases, with 17 bases between them. CDR3 loop: CASSELLLGASSYNEQFF. The CDR3 nucleotides are TGTGCCAGCAGTGAACTCCTATTGGGGGCGAGCTCCTACAATGAGCAGTTCTTC.

This chain links TRBV29-1 with TRBJ2-1; D is possibly TRBD1 (6 bases). V lost 7 bases and J lost 4, with 17 bases in between. This CDR3 region has 14 residues. CDR1 and CDR2 (germline): SQVTM, ANQGSEA. The CDR3 DNA follows: TGCAGCGCCAACGTCGGACAGAGATACAATGAGCAGTTCTTC. Translated: CSANVGQRYNEQFF.